A single sample gave rise to the 14 T cell receptor beta chains below, sequenced in a study of shared clonotypes between healthy human individuals. Assay: immunoSEQ multiplex PCR; the TCRdb copy retains only in-frame clones and omits some. Counted here are about 1.4 million clones, roughly 96% occurring once; the ten biggest clones make up 1% to 1.5%. Sequencing input: naive CD4+ T cells sorted from blood. Described subset: CD45RA+ positively selected. Source of these receptors: a man younger than 40 in good health.

The CDR3 nucleotides are TGTGCCAGCTCCCAAACTAGAGAAGGCTACGAGCAGTACTTC. Translation: CASSQTREGYEQYF. The rearrangement uses TRBV18 and TRBJ2-7; D might be TRBD2 (5 bases). The CDR3 is made up of 14 amino acids. The germline V gene encodes CDR1 KGHSH and CDR2 LQKENI. Trimming cost V 6 bases and J 3 bases, with 15 bases left between them.

The chain uses TRBV18 and TRBJ2-7; 7 positions match TRBD2. CDR1 is KGHSH and CDR2 is LQKENI in the germline V gene. CDR3 length: 16 amino acids. With V trimmed by 1 base and J by 0 bases, 6 bases remained unmatched. The CDR3 region has the DNA TGTGCCAGCTCACCACAGCTAGCGGACGGCTCCTACGAGCAGTACTTC. Translated: CASSPQLADGSYEQYF. The whole variable domain, filled in from reference TRBV18 and TRBJ2-7, reads NAGVMQNPRHLVRRRGQEARLRCSPMKGHSHVYWYRQLPEEGLKFMVYLQKENIIDESGMPKERFSAEFPKEGPSILRIQQVVRGDSAAYFCASSPQLADGSYEQYFGPGTRLTVT.

The genes are TRBV10-3 and TRBJ2-1, with 9 bases matching TRBD2. V was clipped by 7 bases and J by 5 bases; unmatched bases: 9. The CDR3 is 15 residues long. Germline V gives CDR1 ENHRY, CDR2 SYGVKD. CDR3 loop: CAITFLAGAHNEQFF. CDR3 bases: TGTGCCATCACATTCTTAGCGGGAGCCCACAATGAGCAGTTCTTC.

The chain combines TRBV5-4 with TRBJ2-7, with 8 positions matching TRBD1. The V segment lost 3 bases and the J segment 0 bases; nucleotides outside the gene matches: 11. The CDR3 contains 17 residues. CDR1 and CDR2 (germline): SGHNT, YYREEE (reference sequence). The CDR3 DNA reads TGTGCCAGCAGCTCTGACGGGACAGGTCTAAACTCCTACGAGCAGTACTTC. Translation gives CASSSDGTGLNSYEQYF.

V is TRBV4-3 and J is TRBJ2-1; D unclear. The V gene lost 0 bases and the J gene lost 2 bases, with 5 bases spanning the gap. The CDR3 contains 14 residues. The germline V gene encodes CDR1 LGHNA and CDR2 YSLEER. CDR3 DNA sequence: TGCGCCAGCAGCCAAGAAGCACCCTACAATGAGCAGTTCTTC. Residues: CASSQEAPYNEQFF.

The chain joins TRBV7-6 to TRBJ1-5; no clear D. CDR3 length equals 14 residues. The V gene lost 5 bases and the J gene lost 3 bases, with 11 bases spanning the gap. Per germline, CDR1 SGHVS and CDR2 FNYEAQ. The CDR3 DNA is TGTGCCAGCAGCCTCAACGGGTTCAATCAGCCCCAGCATTTT. Translating gives CASSLNGFNQPQHF.

The chain joins TRBV29-1 to TRBJ1-2; D is unclear. Germline CDR1 SQVTM, CDR2 ANQGSEA. Deletions cut 5 bases from V and 5 bases from J, with 15 bases between. The CDR3 contains 13 residues. CDR3 sequence (DNA): TGCAGCGTTAGCGATAGGATTCCTTATGGCTACACCTTC. Translation: CSVSDRIPYGYTF. The whole variable domain, remainder taken from reference TRBV29-1 and TRBJ1-2, is SAVISQKPSRDICQRGTSLTIQCQVDSQVTMMFWYRQQPGQSLTLIATANQGSEATYESGFVIDKFPISRPNLTFSTLTVSNMSPEDSSIYLCSVSDRIPYGYTFGSGTRLTVV.

The chain employs TRBV11-2 and TRBJ2-1; 13 nucleotides agree with TRBD2. In germline, CDR1 is SGHAT, CDR2 FQNNGV. CDR3 size: 14 residues. Trimming at V came to 5 bases and at J to 10 bases, leaving 5 bases not matched to a gene. CDR3: CASSPPGLAGEQFF. CDR3 in DNA: TGTGCCAGCAGCCCCCCGGGACTAGCGGGAGAGCAGTTCTTC.

This clone was found once. The chain joins TRBV10-3 to TRBJ1-1; no reliable D call. The V and J ends lost 2 bases and 3 bases respectively, with 4 bases between them. CDR3 length: 12 residues. From germline, CDR1 is ENHRY and CDR2 SYGVKD. CDR3 region: CAISEGYTEAFF. As DNA, the CDR3 is TGTGCCATCAGTGAGGGGTACACTGAAGCTTTCTTT.

J is TRBJ1-2 and V is TRBV27; the match to TRBD1 covers 8 bases. CDR1 MNHEY and CDR2 SMNVEV come from the germline V gene (reference sequence). The CDR3 runs 15 residues. After removal of 1 base from V and 5 bases from J, the junction contained 6 bases not matched to a gene. CDR3 nucleotide sequence: TGTGCCAGCAGTTTATTAGGACAGGGCGATTATGGCTACACCTTC. Residues: CASSLLGQGDYGYTF.

J is TRBJ2-1 and V is TRBV29-1; 7 nucleotides match TRBD1. CDR1 and CDR2 (germline): SQVTM, ANQGSEA. CDR3 size: 12 residues. V lost 5 bases and J lost 6; bases outside the gene matches: 4. CDR3: CSVLPGGNEQFF. DNA of the CDR3: TGCAGCGTTTTGCCAGGGGGCAATGAGCAGTTCTTC.

The chain carries TRBV11-2 and TRBJ2-2; no firm D call. Germline lookup yields CDR1 SGHAT and CDR2 FQNNGV. The CDR3 is 14 residues long. V lost 1 base and J 6 bases, leaving 9 bases between the germline ends. Here the CDR3 DNA reads TGTGCCAGCAGCTTAGGCATAGAACCCGGGGAGCTGTTTTTT. Translated, it gives CASSLGIEPGELFF.

The chain has TRBV25-1 and TRBJ1-2; 10 bases agree with TRBD1. The CDR3 has 12 residues. Germline V gene lookup returns CDR1 MGHDK and CDR2 SYGVNS. Written as DNA, the CDR3 is TGTGTCTGGGACAGGGGCCTCTATGGCTACACCTTC. Its translation: CVWDRGLYGYTF.

This rearrangement joins TRBV29-1 to TRBJ2-7; tentative D call: TRBD1 (6 bases). This CDR3 is built from 11 residues. Germline-derived CDR1 and CDR2 are SQVTM and ANQGSEA. Deletions cut 7 bases from V and 3 bases from J, with 10 bases between. DNA of the CDR3: TGCAGCGGGGGACATCTCTACGAGCAGTACTTC. Its protein product is CSGGHLYEQYF.